This TCR beta chain was identified during a study of blood T cell repertoires in COVID-19. This clone came up once. Distinct nucleotide sequences in the sample also encode this CDR3. With V trimmed by 6 bases and J by 2 bases, 4 bases remained unmatched. The CDR3 has 13 residues. Germline V gene lookup returns CDR1 SNHLY and CDR2 FYNNEI. Profiling relied on immunoSEQ multiplex PCR, and the TCRdb table lists in-frame clones only, not all of them. The table has some 180,000 clones, about 80% seen once. Sequenced input: PBMCs or T cells enriched from blood (not recorded which). This chain joins TRBV2 and TRBJ2-7; TRBD2 matches at 7 bases. This TCR was sampled from a man in his 60s who had been exposed to COVID-19. This CDR3 is CASRGLAAYEQYF. In DNA, the CDR3 is TGTGCCAGCAGGGGGCTAGCGGCCTACGAGCAGTACTTC.